A single sample gave rise to the 22 T cell receptor beta chains below, sequenced in a study of blood T cell repertoires in COVID-19. The assay was immunoSEQ multiplex PCR, and TCRdb's table has in-frame clones only and misses some. The repertoire holds 150,000 to 200,000 clones, with about four fifths as singletons. The sequencing input was peripheral blood. Every receptor here comes from a man between 65 and 85 years old with active or convalescent COVID-19.

This chain joins TRBV4-2 and TRBJ1-5, with D hard to call. This CDR3 has 13 residues. Trimming pared 1 base from V and 13 bases from J, leaving 14 bases between. Looked up from germline, CDR1 is LGHNA and CDR2 is YNFKEQ. Here the CDR3 DNA reads TGTGCCAGCAGCCAAGCTGAACACAGACAACAGCATTTT. Translating it yields CASSQAEHRQQHF.

J is TRBJ2-5 and V is TRBV12-3 or TRBV12-4; D may be TRBD2 (5 bases). The CDR3 has 11 residues. V lost 5 bases and J lost 5, with 6 bases in between. In DNA, the CDR3 is TGTGCCAGCAGTCCGGGGGAGACCCAGTACTTC. Translated, it gives CASSPGETQYF.

Worth noting for this clone: Other DNA sequences in the same sample also yield this CDR3. This chain links TRBV4-3 with TRBJ2-2; D is possibly TRBD2 (6 bases). The CDR3 has 14 residues. The germline gives CDR1 LGHNA, CDR2 YSLEER. Trimming cost V 1 base and J 8 bases, with 11 bases left between them. DNA for the CDR3: TGCGCCAGCAGCCAAGGGGGGGAGGCTGGGGAGCTGTTTTTT. It specifies CASSQGGEAGELFF.

J is TRBJ2-5 and V is TRBV3-1 (or the pseudogene TRBV3-2); 10 bases align to TRBD2. The V and J ends lost 2 bases and 5 bases, in that order; junction bases with no gene match: 5. This CDR3 is built from 15 residues. Germline V lookup: CDR1 LGHDT, CDR2 YNNKEL (reference sequence). CDR3 DNA sequence: TGTGCCAGCAGCCAACAGCGGGGGGGCGGTGAGACCCAGTACTTC. Encoded protein: CASSQQRGGGETQYF.

This clone appeared once. The chain links TRBV24-1 to TRBJ2-3; D not resolved. This CDR3 has 13 residues. V lost 2 bases and J 6 bases, leaving 8 bases between the germline ends. The germline gives CDR1 KGHDR, CDR2 SFDVKD. The CDR3 sequence is CATSDYRADTQYF. The CDR3, as DNA: TGTGCCACCAGTGATTATCGAGCTGATACGCAGTATTTT.

The rearrangement joins TRBV12-3 or TRBV12-4 to TRBJ2-7, with TRBD1 matching 7 bases. The length of the CDR3 is 12 residues. V was pared by 10 bases and J by 3 bases, with 6 bases of the junction left unmatched. Here the CDR3 reads CATADRIYEQYF. CDR3 DNA sequence: TGTGCCACCGCGGACAGGATCTACGAGCAGTACTTC.

The chain links TRBV6-1 to TRBJ2-2; D is perhaps TRBD1 (6 bases). Germline CDR1 and CDR2: MNHNS and SASEGT. The CDR3 runs to 16 residues. Trimming took 4 bases from V and 2 from J, leaving 14 bases between them. The CDR3 bases are TGTGCCAGCAGTGTTCAGCCGGGACAAAACACCGGGGAGCTGTTTTTT. Translating it yields CASSVQPGQNTGELFF.

The genes are TRBV9 and TRBJ2-7; maybe TRBD1 (5 bases). The CDR3 has 15 residues. Germline CDR1 reads SGDLS; CDR2 reads YYNGEE. V shed 0 bases and J shed 1 base, with 11 bases lying between them. CDR3 amino acids: CASSVAAGNSYEQYF. In DNA form, the CDR3 reads TGTGCCAGCAGCGTAGCTGCAGGGAATTCCTACGAGCAGTACTTC.

This clone was observed once. The V and J genes are TRBV5-1 and TRBJ2-1, with TRBD2 as a possible D gene (5 bases). Germline assignment: CDR1 SGHRS and CDR2 YFSETQ. The ends were cut back, 4 bases at V and 8 bases at J, with 19 bases in the middle. The CDR3 contains 15 residues. CDR3 sequence reads: CASSIEGLSGDEQFF. In nucleotides, the CDR3 is TGCGCCAGCAGCATTGAGGGCCTATCCGGCGATGAGCAGTTCTTC. The full variable domain, with the rest looked up from reference TRBV5-1 and TRBJ2-1, is KAGVTQTPRYLIKTRGQQVTLSCSPISGHRSVSWYQQTPGQGLQFLFEYFSETQRNKGNFPGRFSGRQFSNSRSEMNVSTLELGDSALYLCASSIEGLSGDEQFFGPGTRLTVL.

This clone showed up just once. The DNA for the CDR3 is TGTGCCTGGACCACGGGCTATGGCTACACCTTC. Its translation: CAWTTGYGYTF. The chain has TRBV30 and TRBJ1-2; D ambiguous. Germline CDR1 reads GTSNPN; CDR2 reads SVGIG (reference sequence). Trimming removed 4 bases from V and 4 bases from J, with 7 bases in between. This CDR3 spans 11 amino acids.

There are a few counts of this clone. V and J are TRBV4-3 and TRBJ2-6; 10 bases are shared with TRBD1. Unmatched junction bases numbered 15, after V lost 2 bases and J lost 2 bases. Germline-derived CDR1 and CDR2 are LGHNA and YSLEER. This CDR3 is built from 21 residues. The CDR3 here is CASSQSFGPDRGGPGANVLTF. The CDR3, as DNA: TGCGCCAGCAGCCAATCCTTTGGCCCGGACAGGGGGGGGCCTGGGGCCAACGTCCTGACTTTC.

This chain joins TRBV6-5 and TRBJ2-6, with TRBD2 as a possible D gene (7 bases). Germline V lookup: CDR1 MNHEY, CDR2 SVGAGI. V was cut by 8 bases and J by 2 bases, with 13 bases left in between. CDR3 length: 15 residues. This chain's CDR3 is CASGRAGAGANVLTF. The CDR3 nucleotides read TGTGCCAGCGGGAGGGCAGGGGCTGGGGCCAACGTCCTGACTTTC.

This clone showed up just once. The rearrangement uses TRBV5-1 and TRBJ1-1; D gene unclear. Germline values: CDR1 SGHRS, CDR2 YFSETQ. V lost 4 bases to trimming and J lost 5 bases, with 12 bases between them. The CDR3 totals 13 residues. The DNA of the CDR3 is TGCGCCAGCAGCAAGGAAGGGAGGACTGAAGCTTTCTTT. As protein: CASSKEGRTEAFF. Using reference TRBV5-1 and TRBJ1-1 for the parts outside the CDR3, the full variable domain is KAGVTQTPRYLIKTRGQQVTLSCSPISGHRSVSWYQQTPGQGLQFLFEYFSETQRNKGNFPGRFSGRQFSNSRSEMNVSTLELGDSALYLCASSKEGRTEAFFGQGTRLTVV.

The V call is TRBV2, the J call TRBJ2-7; D remains ambiguous. Germline CDR1 SNHLY, CDR2 FYNNEI. Trimming took 7 bases from V and 5 from J, leaving 21 bases between them. The length of the CDR3 is 15 residues. The CDR3 region is CASTEGVDRGNEQYF. DNA of the CDR3: TGTGCCAGCACCGAAGGAGTAGATAGAGGAAACGAGCAGTACTTC.

The DNA of the CDR3 is TGTGCCAGCAGACGAGGGGACAGGGGTGTCTATGGCTACACCTTC. Translating gives CASRRGDRGVYGYTF. The chain combines TRBV5-4 with TRBJ1-2; 10 bases agree with TRBD1. Germline-derived CDR1 and CDR2 are SGHNT and YYREEE (reference sequence). This CDR3 has 15 residues. With 5 bases clipped from V and 4 bases from J, the junction kept 8 bases outside the gene matches.

This chain links TRBV6-2 or TRBV6-3 with TRBJ2-1, with 14 positions matching TRBD2. This CDR3 is built from 18 residues. Germline V gene sequence: CDR1 MNHEY, CDR2 SVGEGT. Trimming at V came to 0 bases and at J to 8 bases, leaving 9 bases not matched to a gene. CDR3: CASSYSTSGRALRYEQFF. The CDR3 DNA sequence: TGTGCCAGCAGTTACTCGACTAGCGGGAGGGCCCTCCGGTATGAGCAGTTCTTC.

In this sample, this clone turned up a few times. The V and J genes are TRBV10-3 and TRBJ2-7; the D gene is possibly TRBD1 (5 bases). Germline-derived CDR1 and CDR2 are ENHRY and SYGVKD. Trimming shortened V by 8 bases and J by 0 bases, and 5 bases separated the two germline ends. The CDR3 extends over 11 amino acids. Here the CDR3 reads CAIGASYEQYF. In DNA form, the CDR3 reads TGTGCCATCGGGGCCTCCTACGAGCAGTACTTC.

The genes are TRBV5-1 and TRBJ1-2; 7 bases match TRBD1. Germline loops: CDR1 SGHRS, CDR2 YFSETQ. V lost 4 bases to trimming and J lost 2 bases; unmatched junction nucleotides: 5. This CDR3 region has 14 residues. CDR3 DNA: TGCGCCAGCAGCACGGGACAGACCAACTATGGCTACACCTTC. It is translated as CASSTGQTNYGYTF. Complete variable domain (other parts from reference TRBV5-1 and TRBJ1-2): KAGVTQTPRYLIKTRGQQVTLSCSPISGHRSVSWYQQTPGQGLQFLFEYFSETQRNKGNFPGRFSGRQFSNSRSEMNVSTLELGDSALYLCASSTGQTNYGYTFGSGTRLTVV.

This clone was picked up a small number of times. The chain links TRBV19 to TRBJ1-3, with a possible D match to TRBD1 (6 bases). This CDR3 is built from 14 residues. CDR1 LNHDA and CDR2 SQIVND come from the germline V gene (reference sequence). Trimming shortened V by 5 bases and J by 1 base, and 9 bases separated the two germline ends. The CDR3 bases are TGTGCCAGTAGTCAACAGGGATCTGGAAACACCATATATTTT. It is translated as CASSQQGSGNTIYF.

The chain is built from TRBV27 and TRBJ2-1, with 8 nucleotides matching TRBD1. J lost 3 bases, V lost 7 bases, and 14 bases had no gene match. Looked up from germline, CDR1 is MNHEY and CDR2 is SMNVEV (reference sequence). CDR3 length: 17 residues. CDR3: CASTRQGKGGRYNEQFF. In DNA form, the CDR3 reads TGTGCCAGCACACGACAGGGGAAGGGAGGCCGCTACAATGAGCAGTTCTTC.

The chain combines TRBV23-1 with TRBJ2-3, with a possible D match to TRBD1 (6 bases). TRBV23-1 is identified as an open reading frame with a role that is uncertain. There are 14 residues in the CDR3. V lost 6 bases and J 6 bases, leaving 16 bases between the germline ends. CDR3 bases: TGCGCCAGCAGGACACCTAGGGGGTCGGATACGCAGTATTTT. It is translated as CASRTPRGSDTQYF.

The V and J genes are TRBV28 and TRBJ2-5, with 8 positions matching TRBD1. This CDR3 has 16 amino acids. CDR1 and CDR2 (germline): MDHEN, SYDVKM. The V gene end was trimmed by 2 bases and the J gene end by 5 bases; junction bases not matched to a gene: 10. CDR3 region: CASSLLMTGVAETQYF. CDR3 nucleotide sequence: TGTGCCAGCAGTTTACTAATGACAGGGGTGGCCGAGACCCAGTACTTC.